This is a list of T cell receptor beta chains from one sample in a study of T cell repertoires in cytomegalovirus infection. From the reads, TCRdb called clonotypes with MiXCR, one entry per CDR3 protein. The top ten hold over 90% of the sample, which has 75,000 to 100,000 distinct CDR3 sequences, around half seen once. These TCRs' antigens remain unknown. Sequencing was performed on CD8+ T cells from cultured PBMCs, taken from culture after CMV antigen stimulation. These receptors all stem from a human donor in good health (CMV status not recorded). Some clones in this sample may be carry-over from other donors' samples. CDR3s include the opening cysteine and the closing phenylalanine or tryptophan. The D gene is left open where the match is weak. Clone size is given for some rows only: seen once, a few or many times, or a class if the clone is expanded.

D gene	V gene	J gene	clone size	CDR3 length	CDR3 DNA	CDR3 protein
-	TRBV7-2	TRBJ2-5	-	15	TGTGCCAGCAGCTTAGGGGGGGGGGCGGGCGAGACCCAGTACTTC	CASSLGGGAGETQYF
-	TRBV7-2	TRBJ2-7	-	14	TGTCCCAGCAACTGGAACACCCCTGGCCACGAGCAGAACTTC	CPSNWNTPGHEQNF
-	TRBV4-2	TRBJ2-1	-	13	TGTGCCAGCAGCCAAGGCCCAAACAATGAGCAGTTCTTC	CASSQGPNNEQFF
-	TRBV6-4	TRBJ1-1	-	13	TGTGCCAGCAGTGACGCTTCCCCTCTGAAGCTTTTCTTT	CASSDASPLKLFF
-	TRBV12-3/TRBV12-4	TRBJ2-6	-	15	TGTGCCAGCAGTCCGGGGCACTCTGGGGCCAACGTCCTGACTTTC	CASSPGHSGANVLTF
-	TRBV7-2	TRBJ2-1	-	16	TGTGCCAGCAGCTTAGCGGGAGGTGGGTTTAGCAATGAGCAGTTCTTC	CASSLAGGGFSNEQFF
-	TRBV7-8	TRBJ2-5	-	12	TGTGCCAGCAGCTTAGCCGGCACCGGGGAGCACTTC	CASSLAGTGEHF
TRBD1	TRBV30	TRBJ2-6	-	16	TGTGCCTGGGGGGACAGAGCCTACTCTGGGGCCAACGTCCTGACTTTC	CAWGDRAYSGANVLTF
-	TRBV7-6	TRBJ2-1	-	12	TGTGCCAGCAGCGGACTTAACTTTGAGCAGTTCTTC	CASSGLNFEQFF
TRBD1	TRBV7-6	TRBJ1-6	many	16	TGTGCCAGCAGCTCACGGGACAGGAGTTATAATTCACCCCTCCACTTT	CASSSRDRSYNSPLHF
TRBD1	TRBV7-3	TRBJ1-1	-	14	TGTGCCAGCAGCGTGACAGGGTTCGACACTGAAGCTTTCTTT	CASSVTGFDTEAFF
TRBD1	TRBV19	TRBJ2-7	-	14	TGTGCCAGTAGTATTGGGACAGGGGGCTACGAGCAGTACTTC	CASSIGTGGYEQYF
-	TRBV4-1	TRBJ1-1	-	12	TGCGCCAGCCGGCCTGGCTCAGCTGAAGCTTTCTTT	CASRPGSAEAFF
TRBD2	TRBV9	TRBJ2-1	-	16	TGTGCCAGCAGCGTAGGGGGGACTATTATTAACAATGAGCAGTTCTTC	CASSVGGTIINNEQFF
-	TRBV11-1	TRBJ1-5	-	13	TGTGCCAGCAGTACGTCCTCCAATCAGCCCCAGCATTTT	CASSTSSNQPQHF
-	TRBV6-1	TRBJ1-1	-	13	TGTGCCAGCAGAACCACAGGGCACGCTGAATCTTTCTTT	CASRTTGHAESFF
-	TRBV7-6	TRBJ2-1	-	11	TGTGCCAGCTCTGGGCAAAATGAGCAGTTCTTC	CASSGQNEQFF
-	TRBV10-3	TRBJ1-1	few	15	TGTGCCATTAACGAGGGCCCAGGAGAGAACACTGAAGCTTTCTTT	CAINEGPGENTEAFF
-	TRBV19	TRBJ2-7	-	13	TGTGCCAGTAGTATCGGACTCTACTACGAGCAGTACTTC	CASSIGLYYEQYF
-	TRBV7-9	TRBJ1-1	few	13	TGTGCCAGCAGCTGGACAGTTGGCGCTGAAGCTTTCTTT	CASSWTVGAEAFF
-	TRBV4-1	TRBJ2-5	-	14	TGCGCCAGCAGCCGAGATTTAGGGTCAGAGACCCAGTACTTC	CASSRDLGSETQYF
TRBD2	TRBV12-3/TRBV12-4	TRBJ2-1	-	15	TGTGCCAGCAGTTTAGAGTTAGCGGGGGGGCAGTCTCAGTTCTTC	CASSLELAGGQSQFF
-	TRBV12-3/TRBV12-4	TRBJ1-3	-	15	TGTGCCAGCAGTTTAGTGGGGGGCGCTGGAAACACCATATATTTT	CASSLVGGAGNTIYF
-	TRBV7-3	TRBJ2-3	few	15	TGTGCCAGCAGCTCCACAGGAACTGGGGGGGATACGCAGTATTTT	CASSSTGTGGDTQYF
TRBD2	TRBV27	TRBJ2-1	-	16	TGTGCCAGCAGCTCGTCAGCGGGAGAGACCTACAATGAGCAGTTCTTC	CASSSSAGETYNEQFF
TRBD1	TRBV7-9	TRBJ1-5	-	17	TGTGCCAGCAGCTTAGCCGTGGGACAGGTGGGGAATCAGCCCCAGCATTTT	CASSLAVGQVGNQPQHF
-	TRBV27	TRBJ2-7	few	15	TGTGCCAGCAGATACGACAGGAGTTCCTCCTACGAGCAGTACTTC	CASRYDRSSSYEQYF
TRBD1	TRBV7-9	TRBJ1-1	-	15	TGTGCCAGCAGCTTACCCGGGACAGGGATGGCTGAAGCTTTCTTT	CASSLPGTGMAEAFF
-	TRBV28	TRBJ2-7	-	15	TGTGCCAGCAGTCAGTTCCGTACAGGGCTCTACGAGCAGTACTTC	CASSQFRTGLYEQYF
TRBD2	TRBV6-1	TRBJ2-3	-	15	TGTGCCAGCAGTGGAGACGGACTAGGAGCAGATACGCAGTATTTT	CASSGDGLGADTQYF
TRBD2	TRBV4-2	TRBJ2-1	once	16	TGTGCCAGCAGCCCTCGACTAGCACAGACCTACAATGAGCAGTTCTTC	CASSPRLAQTYNEQFF
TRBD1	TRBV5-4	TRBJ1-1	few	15	TGTGCCAGCAGCCACCTGGGACAGGGAAAGACTGAAGCTTTCTTT	CASSHLGQGKTEAFF
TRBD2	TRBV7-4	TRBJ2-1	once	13	TGTGCCAGCAGCTTAGGTAATAGCGGGACCCCGTTCTTC	CASSLGNSGTPFF
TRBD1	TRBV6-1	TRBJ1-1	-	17	TGTGCCAACACTAGGGCGAGGACAGGGGAAAGAAGGACTGAAGCTTTCTTT	CANTRARTGERRTEAFF
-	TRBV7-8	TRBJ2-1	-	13	TGTGCCAGCAGCTTACCGCAGGGTAATGAGCAGTTCTTC	CASSLPQGNEQFF
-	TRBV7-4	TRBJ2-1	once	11	TGTGCCAGCAGACCAAACAATGAGCAGTTCTTC	CASRPNNEQFF
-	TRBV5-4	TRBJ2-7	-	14	TGTGCCAGCAGCTTGGGAGGGCCAACCTACGAGCAGTACTTC	CASSLGGPTYEQYF
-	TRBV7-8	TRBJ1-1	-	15	TGTGCCAGCAGCCCGTCGGGGACCCTGAACACTGAAGCTTTCTTT	CASSPSGTLNTEAFF
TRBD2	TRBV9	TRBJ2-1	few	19	TGTGCCAGCAGCGTATTTTTCTTCGCGGGGGGACACTCCTACAATGAGCAGTTCTTC	CASSVFFFAGGHSYNEQFF
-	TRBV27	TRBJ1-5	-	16	TGTGCCAGCAGTTTATTAGGGGGGTATAGCAATCAGCCCCAGCATTTT	CASSLLGGYSNQPQHF
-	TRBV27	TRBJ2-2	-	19	TGTGCCAGCGGCGAGACCGTCGAATCATTCTTGGCGAACACCGGGGAGCTGTTTTTT	CASGETVESFLANTGELFF
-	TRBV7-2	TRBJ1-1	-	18	TGTGCCAGCAGCTTTGGCTCATTAAGACAGGCGAAGAACACTGAAGCTTTCTTT	CASSFGSLRQAKNTEAFF